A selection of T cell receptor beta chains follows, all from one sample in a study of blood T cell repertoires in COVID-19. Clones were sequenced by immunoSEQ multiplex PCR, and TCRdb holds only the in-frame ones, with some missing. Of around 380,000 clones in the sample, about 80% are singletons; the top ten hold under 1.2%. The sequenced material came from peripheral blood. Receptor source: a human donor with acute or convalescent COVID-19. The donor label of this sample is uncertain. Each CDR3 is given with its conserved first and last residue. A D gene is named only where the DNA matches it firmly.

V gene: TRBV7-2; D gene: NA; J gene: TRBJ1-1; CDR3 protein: CASSLVGTNTEAFF; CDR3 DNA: TGTGCCAGCAGCTTAGTCGGGACAAACACTGAAGCTTTCTTT
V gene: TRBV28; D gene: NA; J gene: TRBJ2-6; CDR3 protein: CASSFWGTGANVLTF; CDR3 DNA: TGTGCCAGCAGTTTTTGGGGCACTGGGGCCAACGTCCTGACTTTC
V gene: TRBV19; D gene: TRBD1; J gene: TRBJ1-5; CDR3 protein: CASSMTGWVENQPQHF; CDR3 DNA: TGTGCCAGTAGTATGACAGGGTGGGTCGAGAATCAGCCCCAGCATTTT
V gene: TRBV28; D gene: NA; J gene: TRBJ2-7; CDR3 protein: CASSRPGLYEQYF; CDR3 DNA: TGTGCCAGCAGTAGACCGGGACTTTACGAGCAGTACTTC
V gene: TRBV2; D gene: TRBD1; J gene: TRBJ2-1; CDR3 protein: CASSRQGPRQYNEQFF; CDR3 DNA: TGTGCCAGCAGCCGACAGGGGCCTCGACAATACAATGAGCAGTTCTTC
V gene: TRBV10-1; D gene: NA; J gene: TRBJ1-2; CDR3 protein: CASSEQQAYGYTF; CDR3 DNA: TGCGCCAGCAGTGAACAACAGGCCTATGGCTACACCTTC
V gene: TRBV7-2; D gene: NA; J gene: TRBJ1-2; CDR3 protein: CASSLVQGNYGYTF; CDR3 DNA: TGTGCCAGCAGCTTAGTCCAGGGAAACTATGGCTACACCTTC
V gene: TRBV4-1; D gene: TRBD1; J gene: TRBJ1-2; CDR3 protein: CASSHVGQGYGYTF; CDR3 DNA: TGCGCCAGCAGCCACGTAGGACAGGGATATGGCTACACCTTC
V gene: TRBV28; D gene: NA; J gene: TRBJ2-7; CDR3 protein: CATCIGQFDEQYF; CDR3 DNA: TGTGCCACCTGCATAGGACAGTTCGACGAGCAGTACTTC
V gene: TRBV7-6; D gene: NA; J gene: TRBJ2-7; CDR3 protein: CASSLGSGVSYEQYF; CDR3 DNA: TGTGCCAGCAGCTTAGGGTCGGGTGTGTCCTACGAGCAGTACTTC
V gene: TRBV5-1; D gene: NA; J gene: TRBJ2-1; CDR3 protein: CASSLDRSSYNEQFF; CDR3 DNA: TGCGCCAGCAGCTTGGACAGGAGCTCCTACAATGAGCAGTTCTTC
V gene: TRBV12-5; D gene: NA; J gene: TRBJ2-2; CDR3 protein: CASQGTPGTGELFF; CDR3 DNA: TGTGCTAGTCAGGGGACCCCGGGCACCGGGGAGCTGTTTTTT